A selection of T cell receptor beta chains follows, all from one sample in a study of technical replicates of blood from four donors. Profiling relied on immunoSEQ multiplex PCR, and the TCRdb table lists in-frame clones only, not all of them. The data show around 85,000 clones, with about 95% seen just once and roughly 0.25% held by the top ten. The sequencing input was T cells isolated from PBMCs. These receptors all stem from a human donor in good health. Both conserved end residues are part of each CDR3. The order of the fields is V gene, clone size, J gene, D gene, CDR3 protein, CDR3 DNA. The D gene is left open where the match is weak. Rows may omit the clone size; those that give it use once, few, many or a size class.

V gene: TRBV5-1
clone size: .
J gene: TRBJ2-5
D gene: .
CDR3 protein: CASTRESPPLSQYF
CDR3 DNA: TGCGCCAGCACACGGGAGAGCCCGCCCTTATCCCAGTACTTC

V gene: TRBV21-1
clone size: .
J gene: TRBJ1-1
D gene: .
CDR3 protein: CASSNNRGGFPHEAFF
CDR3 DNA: TGTGCCAGCAGCAATAATAGAGGGGGTTTCCCGCATGAAGCTTTCTTT

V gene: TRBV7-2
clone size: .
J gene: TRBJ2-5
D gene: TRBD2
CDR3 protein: CASSLGVAGDQETQYF
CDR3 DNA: TGTGCCAGCAGCTTAGGGGTAGCGGGAGACCAAGAGACCCAGTACTTC

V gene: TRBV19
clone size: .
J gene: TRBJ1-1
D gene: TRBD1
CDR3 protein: CASSIARQGTEAFF
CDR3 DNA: TGTGCCAGTAGTATAGCCCGACAGGGCACTGAAGCTTTCTTT

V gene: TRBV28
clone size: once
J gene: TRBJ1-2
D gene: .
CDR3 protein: CASSFTGTNGYTF
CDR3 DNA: TGTGCCAGCAGTTTCACAGGGACGAATGGCTACACCTTC

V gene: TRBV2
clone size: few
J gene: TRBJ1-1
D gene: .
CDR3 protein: CASSGLGGRNTEAFF
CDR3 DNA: TGTGCCAGCAGTGGGTTAGGAGGGAGGAACACTGAAGCTTTCTTT

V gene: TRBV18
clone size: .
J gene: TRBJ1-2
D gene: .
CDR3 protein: CASSKGEEGYTF
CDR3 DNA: TGTGCCAGCTCGAAAGGGGAAGAAGGCTACACCTTC

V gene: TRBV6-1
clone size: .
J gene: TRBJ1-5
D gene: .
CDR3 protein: CASSDSYQPQHF
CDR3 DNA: TGTGCCAGCAGCGACAGTTATCAGCCCCAGCATTTT

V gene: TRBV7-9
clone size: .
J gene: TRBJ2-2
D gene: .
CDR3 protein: CASSPRQVTGELFF
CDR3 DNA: TGTGCCAGCAGCCCGAGACAGGTCACCGGGGAGCTGTTTTTT

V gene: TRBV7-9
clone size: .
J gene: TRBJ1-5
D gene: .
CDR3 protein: CASSYSDQPQHF
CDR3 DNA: TGTGCCAGCAGCTATTCGGATCAGCCCCAGCATTTT

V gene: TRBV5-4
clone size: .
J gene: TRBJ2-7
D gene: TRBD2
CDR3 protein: CASSLTSGSSYEQYF
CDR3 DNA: TGTGCCAGCAGCTTGACTAGCGGGAGCTCCTACGAGCAGTACTTC

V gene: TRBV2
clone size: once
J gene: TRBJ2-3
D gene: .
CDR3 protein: CASSLPLGPSTDTQYF
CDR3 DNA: TGTGCCAGCAGCCTCCCACTCGGTCCTAGCACAGATACGCAGTATTTT

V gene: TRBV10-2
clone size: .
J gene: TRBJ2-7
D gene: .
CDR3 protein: CATRGSYEQYF
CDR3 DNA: TGCGCCACCCGGGGATCCTACGAGCAGTACTTC

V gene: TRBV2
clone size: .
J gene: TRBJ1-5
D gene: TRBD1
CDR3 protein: CASSTGTGVNQPQHF
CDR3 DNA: TGTGCCAGCAGTACCGGGACAGGGGTCAATCAGCCCCAGCATTTT

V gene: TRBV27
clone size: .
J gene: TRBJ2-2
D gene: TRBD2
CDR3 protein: CASGLAGIGELFF
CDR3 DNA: TGTGCCAGCGGACTAGCGGGAATCGGGGAGCTGTTTTTT

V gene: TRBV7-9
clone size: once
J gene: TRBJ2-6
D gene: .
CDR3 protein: CASSSPSVRGTGANVLTF
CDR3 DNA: TGTGCCAGCAGCTCCCCGAGTGTTAGGGGCACTGGGGCCAACGTCCTGACTTTC

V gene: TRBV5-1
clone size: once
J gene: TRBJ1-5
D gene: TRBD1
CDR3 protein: CASSAGDRNQPQHF
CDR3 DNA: TGCGCCAGCAGCGCTGGGGACAGGAATCAGCCCCAGCATTTT

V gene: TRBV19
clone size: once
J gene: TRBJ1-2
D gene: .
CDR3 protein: CASSSRTRGGPGYTF
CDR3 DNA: TGTGCCAGTAGCAGCAGGACCCGCGGAGGCCCTGGCTACACCTTC

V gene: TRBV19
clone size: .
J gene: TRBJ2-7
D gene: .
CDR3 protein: CASSHQADGQNYEQYF
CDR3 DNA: TGTGCCAGTAGTCATCAGGCGGACGGACAAAACTACGAGCAGTACTTC

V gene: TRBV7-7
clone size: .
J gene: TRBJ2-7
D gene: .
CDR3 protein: CASTPGHPTYEQYF
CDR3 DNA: TGTGCCAGCACCCCGGGACACCCAACCTACGAGCAGTACTTC

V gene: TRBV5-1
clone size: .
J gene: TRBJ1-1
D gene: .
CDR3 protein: CASSVETEAFF
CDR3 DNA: TGCGCCAGCAGCGTCGAAACAGAAGCTTTCTTT

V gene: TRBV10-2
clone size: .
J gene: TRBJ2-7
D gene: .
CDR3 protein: CASSELRAGSYEQYF
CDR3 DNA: TGCGCCAGCAGTGAACTGCGGGCTGGCTCCTACGAGCAGTACTTC

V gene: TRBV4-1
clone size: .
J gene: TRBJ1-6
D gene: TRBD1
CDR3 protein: CASSQALGTGDSPLHF
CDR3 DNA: TGCGCCAGCAGCCAAGCGCTAGGGACAGGAGATTCACCCCTCCACTTT

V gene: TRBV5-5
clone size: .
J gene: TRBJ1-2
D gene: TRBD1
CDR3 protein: CASSRSLGQEFSGGYTF
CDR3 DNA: TGTGCCAGCAGCAGAAGTTTGGGACAGGAGTTTTCGGGAGGCTACACCTTC

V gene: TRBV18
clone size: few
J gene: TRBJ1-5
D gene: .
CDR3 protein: CASSPKADSNQPQHF
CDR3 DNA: TGTGCCAGCTCACCAAAGGCGGATAGCAATCAGCCCCAGCATTTT

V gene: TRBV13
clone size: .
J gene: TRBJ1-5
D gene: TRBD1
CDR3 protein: CASSSGQAAQPQHF
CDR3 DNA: TGTGCCAGCAGCTCGGGACAGGCGGCTCAGCCCCAGCATTTT

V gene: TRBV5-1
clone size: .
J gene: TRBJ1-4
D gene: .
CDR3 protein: CASSRQGLGRGEKLFF
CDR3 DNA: TGCGCCAGCAGCCGGCAGGGTCTAGGTCGCGGTGAAAAACTGTTTTTT

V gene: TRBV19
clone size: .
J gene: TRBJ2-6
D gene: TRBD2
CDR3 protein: CASSNPGLAGASSGANVLTF
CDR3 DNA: TGTGCCAGTAGTAACCCGGGACTAGCGGGTGCTAGCTCTGGGGCCAACGTCCTGACTTTC

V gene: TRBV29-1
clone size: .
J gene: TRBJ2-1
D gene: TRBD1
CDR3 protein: CSVQNRPGQGASNEQFF
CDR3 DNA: TGCAGCGTCCAAAACAGGCCGGGACAGGGGGCATCCAATGAGCAGTTCTTC

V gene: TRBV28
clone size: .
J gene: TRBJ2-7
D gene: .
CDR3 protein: CASSPKTVYEQYF
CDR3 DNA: TGTGCCAGCAGTCCCAAGACAGTCTACGAGCAGTACTTC

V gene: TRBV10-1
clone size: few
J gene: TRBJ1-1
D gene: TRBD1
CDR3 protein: CASSESRYRGTEAFF
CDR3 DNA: TGCGCCAGCAGTGAGTCGAGGTACAGGGGGACTGAAGCTTTCTTT

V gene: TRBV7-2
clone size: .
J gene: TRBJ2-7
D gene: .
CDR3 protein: CASSSSTGKYEQYF
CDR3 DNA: TGTGCCAGCAGCTCGAGTACAGGGAAGTACGAGCAGTACTTC

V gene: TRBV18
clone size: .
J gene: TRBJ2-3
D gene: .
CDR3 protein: CASSPARASTDTQYF
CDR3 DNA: TGTGCCAGCTCACCAGCCCGAGCTAGCACAGATACGCAGTATTTT

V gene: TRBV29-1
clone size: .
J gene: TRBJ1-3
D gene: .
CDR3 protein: CSVAPNSGNTIYF
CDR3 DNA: TGCAGCGTTGCCCCAAACTCTGGAAACACCATATATTTT

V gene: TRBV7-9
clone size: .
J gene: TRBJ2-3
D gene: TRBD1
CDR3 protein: CASSLRQGGQGSDTQYF
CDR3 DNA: TGTGCCAGCAGCTTGAGACAGGGGGGACAGGGTTCAGATACGCAGTATTTT

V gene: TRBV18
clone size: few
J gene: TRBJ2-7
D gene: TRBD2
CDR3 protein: CASSPQGGSSYEQYF
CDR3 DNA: TGTGCCAGCTCACCACAGGGAGGGTCCTCCTACGAGCAGTACTTC

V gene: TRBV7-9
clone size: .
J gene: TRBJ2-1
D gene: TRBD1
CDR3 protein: CASSVTPGTGYYNEQFF
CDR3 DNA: TGTGCCAGCAGCGTTACGCCCGGGACAGGGTACTACAATGAGCAGTTCTTC

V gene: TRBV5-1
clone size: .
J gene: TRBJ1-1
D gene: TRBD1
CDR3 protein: CASSVEGAGTEAFF
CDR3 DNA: TGCGCCAGCAGCGTGGAGGGGGCAGGCACTGAAGCTTTCTTT

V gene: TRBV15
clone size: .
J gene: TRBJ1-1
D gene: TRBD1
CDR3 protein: CATNPIGTGGEAFF
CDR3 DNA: TGTGCCACCAACCCAATAGGGACAGGCGGTGAAGCTTTCTTT

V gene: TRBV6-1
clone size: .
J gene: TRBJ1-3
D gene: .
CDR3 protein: CASSEGLGSGNTIYF
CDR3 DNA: TGTGCCAGCAGTGAGGGGCTGGGCTCTGGAAACACCATATATTTT

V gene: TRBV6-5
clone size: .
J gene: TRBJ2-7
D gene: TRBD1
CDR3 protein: CASKTTGVDEQYF
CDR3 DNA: TGTGCCAGCAAAACAACAGGGGTAGACGAGCAGTACTTC

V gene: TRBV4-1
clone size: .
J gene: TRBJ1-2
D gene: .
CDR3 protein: CASSQSASNYGYTF
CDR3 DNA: TGCGCCAGCAGCCAGAGTGCCTCTAACTATGGCTACACCTTC

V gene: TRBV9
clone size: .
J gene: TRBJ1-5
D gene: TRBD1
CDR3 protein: CASSAGTANNQPQHF
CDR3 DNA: TGTGCCAGCAGCGCAGGGACAGCTAATAATCAGCCCCAGCATTTT